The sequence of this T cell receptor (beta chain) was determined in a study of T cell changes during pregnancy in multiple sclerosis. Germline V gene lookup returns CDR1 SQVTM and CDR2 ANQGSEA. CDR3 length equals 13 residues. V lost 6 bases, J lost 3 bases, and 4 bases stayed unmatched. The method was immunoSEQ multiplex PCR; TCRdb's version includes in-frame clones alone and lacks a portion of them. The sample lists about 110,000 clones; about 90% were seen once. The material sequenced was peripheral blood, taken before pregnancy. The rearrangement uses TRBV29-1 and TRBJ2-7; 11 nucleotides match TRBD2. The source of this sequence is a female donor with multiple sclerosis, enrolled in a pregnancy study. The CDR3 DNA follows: TGCAGCGTCTTACTAGCGGGAGTCTACGAGCAGTACTTC. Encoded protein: CSVLLAGVYEQYF.